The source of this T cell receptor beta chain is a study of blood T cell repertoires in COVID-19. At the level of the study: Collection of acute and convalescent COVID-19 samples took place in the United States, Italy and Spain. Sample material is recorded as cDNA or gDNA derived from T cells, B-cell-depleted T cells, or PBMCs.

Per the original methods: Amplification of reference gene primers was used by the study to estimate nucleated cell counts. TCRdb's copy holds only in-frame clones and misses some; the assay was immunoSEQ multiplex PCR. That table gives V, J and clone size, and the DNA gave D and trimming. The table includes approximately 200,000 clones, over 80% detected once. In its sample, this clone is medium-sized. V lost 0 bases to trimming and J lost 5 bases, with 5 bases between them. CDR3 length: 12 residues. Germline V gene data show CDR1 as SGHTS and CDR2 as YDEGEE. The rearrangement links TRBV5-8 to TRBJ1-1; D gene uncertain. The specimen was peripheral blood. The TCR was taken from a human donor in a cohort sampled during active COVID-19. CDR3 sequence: CASSLVETEAFF. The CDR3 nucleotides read TGTGCCAGCAGCTTGGTAGAGACTGAAGCTTTCTTT.